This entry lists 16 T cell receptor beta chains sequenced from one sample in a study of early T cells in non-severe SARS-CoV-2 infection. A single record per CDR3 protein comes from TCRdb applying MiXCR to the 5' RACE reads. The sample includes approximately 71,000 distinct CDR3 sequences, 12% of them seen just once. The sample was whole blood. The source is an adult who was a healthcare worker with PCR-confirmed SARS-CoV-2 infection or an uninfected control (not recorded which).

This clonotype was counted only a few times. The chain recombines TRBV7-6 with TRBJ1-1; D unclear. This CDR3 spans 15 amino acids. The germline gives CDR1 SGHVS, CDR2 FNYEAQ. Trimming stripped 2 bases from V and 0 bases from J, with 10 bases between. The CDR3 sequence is CASSLLSEMNTEAFF. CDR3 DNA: TGTGCCAGCAGCTTATTATCTGAGATGAACACTGAAGCTTTCTTT.

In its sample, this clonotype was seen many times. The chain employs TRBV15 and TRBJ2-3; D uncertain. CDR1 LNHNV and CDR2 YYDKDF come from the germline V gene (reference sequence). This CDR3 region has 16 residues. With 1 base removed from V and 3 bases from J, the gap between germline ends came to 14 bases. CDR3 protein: CATSRGASLGTDTQYF. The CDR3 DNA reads TGTGCCACCAGCAGAGGGGCCTCCCTAGGTACAGATACGCAGTATTTT.

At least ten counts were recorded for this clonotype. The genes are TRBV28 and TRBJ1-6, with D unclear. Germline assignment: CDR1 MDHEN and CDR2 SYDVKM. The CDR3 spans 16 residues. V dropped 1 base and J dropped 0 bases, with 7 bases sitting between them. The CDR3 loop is CASSLLGSSYNSPLHF. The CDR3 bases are TGTGCCAGCAGTTTATTAGGGAGCTCCTATAATTCACCCCTCCACTTT.

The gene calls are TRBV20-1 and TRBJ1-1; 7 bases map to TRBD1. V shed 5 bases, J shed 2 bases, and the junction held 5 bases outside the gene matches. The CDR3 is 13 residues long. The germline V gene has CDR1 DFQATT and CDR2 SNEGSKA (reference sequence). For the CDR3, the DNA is TGCAGTGCTTCAGACAGGGTAAACACTGAAGCTTTCTTT. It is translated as CSASDRVNTEAFF.

For the CDR3, the DNA is TGTGCCAGCAGCTTAGGGGGAGTCACTGAAGCTTTCTTT. The encoded protein is CASSLGGVTEAFF. The chain links TRBV7-8 to TRBJ1-1; D not certain. The V gene lost 1 base and the J gene lost 4 bases, with 7 bases spanning the gap. The CDR3 runs 13 residues. Germline V gene sequence: CDR1 SGHVS, CDR2 FQNEAQ.

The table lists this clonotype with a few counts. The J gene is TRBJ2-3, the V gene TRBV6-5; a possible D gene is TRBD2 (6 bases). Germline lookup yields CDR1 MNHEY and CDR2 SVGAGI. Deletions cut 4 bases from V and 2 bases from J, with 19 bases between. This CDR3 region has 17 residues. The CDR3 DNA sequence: TGTGCCAGCAGTTCCAGATCTCCGGGACTCCCCACAGATACGCAGTATTTT. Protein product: CASSSRSPGLPTDTQYF.

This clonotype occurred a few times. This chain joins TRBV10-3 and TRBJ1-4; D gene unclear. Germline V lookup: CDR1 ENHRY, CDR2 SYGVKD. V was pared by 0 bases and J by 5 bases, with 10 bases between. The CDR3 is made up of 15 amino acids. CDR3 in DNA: TGTGCCATCAGTGAGTCCGGCGTAGGGAATGAAAAACTGTTTTTT. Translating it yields CAISESGVGNEKLFF.

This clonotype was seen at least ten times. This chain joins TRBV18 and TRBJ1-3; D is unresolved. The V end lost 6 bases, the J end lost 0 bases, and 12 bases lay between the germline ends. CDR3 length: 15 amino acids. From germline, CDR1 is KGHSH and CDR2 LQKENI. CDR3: CASSPPNFSGNTIYF. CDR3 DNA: TGTGCCAGCTCCCCCCCGAATTTCTCTGGAAACACCATATATTTT.

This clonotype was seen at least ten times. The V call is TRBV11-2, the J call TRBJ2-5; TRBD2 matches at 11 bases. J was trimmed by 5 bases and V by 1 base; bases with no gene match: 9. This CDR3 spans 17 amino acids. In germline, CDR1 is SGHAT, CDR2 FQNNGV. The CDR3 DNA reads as TGTGCCAGCAGCTTAGTGTTAACTAGCGGGGGAGTCGAGACCCAGTACTTC. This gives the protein CASSLVLTSGGVETQYF.

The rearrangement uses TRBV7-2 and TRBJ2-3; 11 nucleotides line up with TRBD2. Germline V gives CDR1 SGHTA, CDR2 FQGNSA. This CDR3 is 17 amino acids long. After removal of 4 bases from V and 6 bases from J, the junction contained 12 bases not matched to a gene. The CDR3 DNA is TGTGCCAGCAGCTACCTTAGCGGGGGGGCCTCCTTGGATACGCAGTATTTT. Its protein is CASSYLSGGASLDTQYF.

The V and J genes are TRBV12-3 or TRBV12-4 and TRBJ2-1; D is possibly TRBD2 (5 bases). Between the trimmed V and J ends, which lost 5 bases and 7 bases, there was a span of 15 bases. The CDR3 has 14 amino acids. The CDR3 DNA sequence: TGTGCCAGCAGTCTTCTATCTAGGGAGAATGAGCAGTTCTTC. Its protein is CASSLLSRENEQFF.

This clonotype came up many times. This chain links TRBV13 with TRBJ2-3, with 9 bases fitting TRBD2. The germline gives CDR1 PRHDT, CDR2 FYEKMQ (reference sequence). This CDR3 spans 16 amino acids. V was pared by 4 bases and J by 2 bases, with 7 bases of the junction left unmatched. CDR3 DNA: TGTGCCAGCAGCTCCCCGGCGGGGGGGTTCACAGATACGCAGTATTTT. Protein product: CASSSPAGGFTDTQYF.

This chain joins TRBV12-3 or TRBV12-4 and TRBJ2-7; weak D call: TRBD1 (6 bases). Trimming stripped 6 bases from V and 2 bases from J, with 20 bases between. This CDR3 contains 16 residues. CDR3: CASSRYPTGTTYEQYF. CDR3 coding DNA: TGTGCCAGCAGCCGATATCCGACAGGTACTACCTACGAGCAGTACTTC.

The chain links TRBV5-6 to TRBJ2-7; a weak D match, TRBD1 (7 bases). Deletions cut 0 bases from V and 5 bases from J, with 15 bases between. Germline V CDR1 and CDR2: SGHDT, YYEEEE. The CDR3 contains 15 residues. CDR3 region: CASSLAWGQRDEQYF. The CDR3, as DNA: TGTGCCAGCAGCTTGGCCTGGGGACAGCGGGACGAGCAGTACTTC.

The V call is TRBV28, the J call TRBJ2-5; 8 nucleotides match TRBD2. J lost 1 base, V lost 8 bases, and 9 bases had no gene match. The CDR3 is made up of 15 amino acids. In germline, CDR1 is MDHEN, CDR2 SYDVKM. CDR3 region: CASAGRRGAQETQYF. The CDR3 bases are TGTGCCAGCGCGGGGCGGCGGGGGGCCCAAGAGACCCAGTACTTC.

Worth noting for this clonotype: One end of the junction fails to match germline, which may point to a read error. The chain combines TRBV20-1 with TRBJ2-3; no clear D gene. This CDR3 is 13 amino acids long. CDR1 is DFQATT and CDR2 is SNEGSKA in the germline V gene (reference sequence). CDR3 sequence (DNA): TGCAGTGCTAGATCTGTCCTGCGGTCCCGCCCCTTTTTT. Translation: CSARSVLRSRPFF.